This TCR beta chain was sequenced during a study of spatial heterogeneity in lung cancer. Each CDR3 protein is one row after TCRdb ran MiXCR on the 5' RACE reads. The table includes 11,000 or so distinct CDR3 sequences, about 13% detected once. This clonotype was recorded many times. Its antigen is currently unknown. The time point was: sample taken at primary tumor resection. General study findings and limits: The number of expanded tumor alpha and beta chains correlated with mutation number.

This CDR3 is built from 17 residues. Germline CDR1 and CDR2: SGHRS and YFSETQ. Unmatched junction bases numbered 12, after V lost 4 bases and J lost 3 bases. Sequencing was performed on lung tumor tissue, taken at surgery. The receptor was derived from a male donor with early-stage non-small cell lung cancer. The chain carries TRBV5-1 and TRBJ2-2; the match to TRBD1 covers 7 bases. The DNA for the CDR3 is TGCGCCAGCAGCAGGGGGCAGCTCGGGTCTTACACCGGGGAGCTGTTTTTT. Translating it yields CASSRGQLGSYTGELFF. Full variable domain (remainder filled in from reference TRBV5-1 and TRBJ2-2): KAGVTQTPRYLIKTRGQQVTLSCSPISGHRSVSWYQQTPGQGLQFLFEYFSETQRNKGNFPGRFSGRQFSNSRSEMNVSTLELGDSALYLCASSRGQLGSYTGELFFGEGSRLTVL.